Shown below are 29 T cell receptor beta chains from a single sample sequenced in a study of blood T cell repertoires in COVID-19. Method: immunoSEQ multiplex PCR; TCRdb's copy keeps in-frame clones and lacks some. The table lists 95,000 to 120,000 clones, 70% to 90% of them singletons, with under 9% in the top ten. Material: peripheral blood. These receptors were obtained from a woman in her 70s who had recovered from COVID-19.

The chain employs TRBV9 and TRBJ2-5, with 15 bases lining up with TRBD2. This CDR3 region has 17 residues. CDR1 is SGDLS, CDR2 YYNGEE, per germline. Trimming removed 4 bases from V and 4 bases from J; junction bases left unmatched: 8. The CDR3 protein is CASSSSGLAGGRETQYF. As DNA, the CDR3 is TGTGCCAGCAGCTCCAGCGGACTAGCGGGGGGGCGAGAGACCCAGTACTTC.

The rearrangement joins TRBV9 to TRBJ1-4; TRBD1 is a possible D gene (6 bases). Germline values: CDR1 SGDLS, CDR2 YYNGEE. V shed 5 bases and J shed 4 bases, with 12 bases lying between them. This CDR3 has 14 amino acids. CDR3 sequence reads: CASSGQPLNEKLFF. The CDR3 region has the DNA TGTGCCAGCAGTGGACAGCCGCTTAATGAAAAACTGTTTTTT.

V and J are TRBV19 and TRBJ2-1, with 7 bases that match TRBD1. V was clipped by 2 bases and J by 8 bases; unmatched bases: 6. There are 14 residues in the CDR3. Germline CDR1 LNHDA, CDR2 SQIVND (reference sequence). The CDR3 nucleotides read TGTGCCAGTAGTATAAGTTCAGGGGGTCATGAGCAGTTCTTC. This sequence encodes CASSISSGGHEQFF.

This clone was seen a few times. V usage is TRBV7-9 and J usage is TRBJ2-5; TRBD2 matches at 7 bases. J was trimmed by 4 bases and V by 6 bases; bases with no gene match: 5. This CDR3 contains 13 residues. In germline, CDR1 is SEHNR, CDR2 FQNEAQ (reference sequence). For the CDR3, the DNA is TGTGCCAGCAGATTCTCGGGGGGAGAGACCCAGTACTTC. This translates into CASRFSGGETQYF.

The chain carries TRBV12-3 or TRBV12-4 and TRBJ2-2, with D perhaps TRBD2 (5 bases). There are 13 residues in the CDR3. Deletions cut 2 bases from V and 7 bases from J, with 8 bases between. The CDR3 DNA sequence: TGTGCCAGCAGTTTAAGTGGAGGCGGGGAGCTGTTTTTT. Residues: CASSLSGGGELFF.

The chain links TRBV5-1 to TRBJ2-7; 13 bases line up with TRBD2. Germline V gene lookup returns CDR1 SGHRS and CDR2 YFSETQ. The CDR3 covers 15 residues. The trim removed 4 bases at V and 2 bases at J, leaving 3 bases unmatched. In nucleotides, the CDR3 is TGCGCCAGCAGCGGGACTAGCGGGGTCACCTACGAGCAGTACTTC. Amino acids: CASSGTSGVTYEQYF.

J is TRBJ2-1 and V is TRBV6-6, with a weak D call TRBD1 (6 bases). This CDR3 has 12 residues. CDR1 is MNHNY, CDR2 SVGAGI, per germline (reference sequence). V lost 2 bases and J lost 15, with 14 bases in between. The chain's CDR3 is CASSYHHRDRFF. The CDR3 bases are TGTGCCAGCAGTTACCACCACAGGGATCGGTTCTTC.

The rearrangement links TRBV28 to TRBJ1-5, with a tentative D call TRBD1 (6 bases). The CDR3 length is 15 residues. V dropped 2 bases and J dropped 4 bases, with 12 bases sitting between them. CDR1 is MDHEN and CDR2 is SYDVKM in the germline V gene. CDR3: CASSLGAGVNQPQHF. The DNA for the CDR3 is TGTGCCAGCAGTTTAGGGGCAGGGGTAAATCAGCCCCAGCATTTT. Full variable domain (outside the CDR3, taken from reference TRBV28 and TRBJ1-5): DVKVTQSSRYLVKRTGEKVFLECVQDMDHENMFWYRQDPGLGLRLIYFSYDVKMKEKGDIPEGYSVSREKKERFSLILESASTNQTSMYLCASSLGAGVNQPQHFGDGTRLSIL.

The V call is TRBV5-5, the J call TRBJ2-1; 14 bases fit TRBD2. With 5 bases clipped from V and 4 bases from J, the junction kept 5 bases outside the gene matches. Germline assignment: CDR1 SGHKS and CDR2 YYEKEE (reference sequence). There are 16 residues in the CDR3. The CDR3 spells CASRWTSGGTYNEQFF. The CDR3, as DNA: TGTGCCAGCAGGTGGACTAGCGGGGGGACGTACAATGAGCAGTTCTTC.

This clone was detected only a few times. The chain couples TRBV7-3 to TRBJ2-3, with 13 positions matching TRBD2. J lost 2 bases, V lost 0 bases, and 5 bases had no gene match. This CDR3 is built from 18 residues. Germline V lookup: CDR1 SGHTA, CDR2 FQGTGA. The CDR3 spells CASSLTPGTSGITDTQYF. The CDR3 nucleotides are TGTGCCAGCAGCTTAACGCCGGGGACTAGCGGGATCACAGATACGCAGTATTTT.

The V gene is TRBV6-6, the J gene TRBJ2-7, with 7 positions matching TRBD1. Germline V gene data show CDR1 as MNHNY and CDR2 as SVGAGI (reference sequence). This CDR3 region has 12 residues. V trimming: 5 bases; J trimming: 6 bases; junction bases outside the gene matches: 4. CDR3 amino acids: CASSDRVSEQYF. CDR3 nucleotide sequence: TGTGCCAGCAGTGACAGGGTCAGCGAGCAGTACTTC.

The chain carries TRBV30 and TRBJ2-3, with TRBD2 matching over 14 bases. The J segment lost 5 bases and the V segment lost 2 bases, leaving 6 bases of the junction unmatched. Germline V CDR1 and CDR2: GTSNPN, SVGIG (reference sequence). This CDR3 has 16 residues. The CDR3 region is CAWSRGLAGAGDTQYF. CDR3 nucleotides: TGTGCCTGGAGTCGGGGACTAGCGGGGGCGGGAGATACGCAGTATTTT.

The V call is TRBV12-3 or TRBV12-4, the J call TRBJ2-7, with 7 bases fitting TRBD2. V trimming: 6 bases; J trimming: 3 bases; junction bases outside the gene matches: 2. The CDR3 loop spans 12 amino acids. CDR3 protein: CASSGRFYEQYF. DNA of the CDR3: TGTGCCAGCAGCGGGAGGTTCTACGAGCAGTACTTC.

This clone has only one observation. The chain is built from TRBV28 and TRBJ1-2; tentatively, D is TRBD1 (5 bases). V was clipped by 6 bases and J by 6 bases, with 20 bases between them. The germline CDR1 and CDR2 sequences are MDHEN and SYDVKM. The CDR3 runs to 15 residues. This CDR3 reads CASSPLGGGGHGYTF. The CDR3 region has the DNA TGTGCCAGCAGCCCTTTGGGGGGGGGTGGGCATGGCTACACCTTC.

CDR3 coding DNA: TGTGCCAGCAGTTGGGCGCGATACAATGAGCAGTTCTTC. Its translation: CASSWARYNEQFF. The chain links TRBV12-3 or TRBV12-4 to TRBJ2-1, with D hard to call. V was pared by 4 bases and J by 4 bases, with 8 bases between. This CDR3 contains 13 residues.

V and J are TRBV29-1 and TRBJ2-7; 8 bases align to TRBD2. Germline trimming cut 7 bases from V and 2 bases from J; bases unmatched to any gene: 7. This CDR3 contains 13 residues. Germline-derived CDR1 and CDR2 are SQVTM and ANQGSEA. As DNA, the CDR3 is TGCAGCGCCGCGGGAGGATTCACCTACGAGCAGTACTTC. Its protein product is CSAAGGFTYEQYF.

This chain connects TRBV4-3 to TRBJ2-5; 8 bases map to TRBD2. J gave up 5 bases and V 0 bases, and 5 bases lay outside the gene matches. CDR3 length: 15 amino acids. Per germline, CDR1 LGHNA and CDR2 YSLEER. The CDR3 here is CASSQDGTRPETQYF. CDR3 DNA sequence: TGCGCCAGCAGCCAAGATGGGACTAGGCCCGAGACCCAGTACTTC.

J is TRBJ2-7 and V is TRBV5-4; no definite D call. V dropped 0 bases and J dropped 6 bases, with 13 bases sitting between them. Germline V gene sequence: CDR1 SGHNT, CDR2 YYREEE (reference sequence). There are 14 residues in the CDR3. The CDR3 is CASSLAVRNGEQYF. The CDR3 nucleotides read TGTGCCAGCAGCTTGGCTGTTAGAAACGGCGAGCAGTACTTC.

The chain links TRBV2 to TRBJ1-6; D unclear. The CDR3 has 13 residues. V lost 6 bases to trimming and J lost 13 bases, with 16 bases between them. Germline V gene sequence: CDR1 SNHLY, CDR2 FYNNEI. CDR3 nucleotides: TGTGCCAGCAGCCGAGGTCTCGATAGTCCCCTCCACTTT. This codes for CASSRGLDSPLHF.

The chain employs TRBV28 and TRBJ2-1; TRBD1 matches 7 bases. The V gene's germline CDR1 is MDHEN and CDR2 SYDVKM. CDR3 size: 16 residues. The trim removed 4 bases at V and 0 bases at J, leaving 6 bases unmatched. The CDR3 sequence: CASSSDRESSYNEQFF. The CDR3 region has the DNA TGTGCCAGCAGTTCCGACAGGGAGAGCTCCTACAATGAGCAGTTCTTC.

This chain connects TRBV19 to TRBJ2-5; the match to TRBD2 covers 8 bases. Per germline, CDR1 LNHDA and CDR2 SQIVND (reference sequence). This CDR3 comprises 14 residues. V shed 10 bases and J 6 bases; nucleotides not matched to a gene: 13. CDR3 in DNA: TGTGCCACGTCACGGGCGGGAGGTGAGAAGACCCAGTACTTC. Its translation is CATSRAGGEKTQYF.

The chain links TRBV16 to TRBJ1-5; D might be TRBD1 (6 bases). The V end lost 0 bases, the J end lost 9 bases, and 12 bases lay between the germline ends. CDR1 and CDR2 from the germline V gene are KGHSY and FQNENV. The CDR3 has 14 residues. CDR3 bases: TGTGCCAGCAGCCAATCGGGAGGGGGTAGGCCCCAGCATTTT. This gives the protein CASSQSGGGRPQHF. Supplemented by reference TRBV16 and TRBJ1-5, the full variable domain reads GEEVAQTPKHLVRGEGQKAKLYCAPIKGHSYVFWYQQVLKNEFKFLISFQNENVFDETGMPKERFSAKCLPNSPCSLEIQATKLEDSAVYFCASSQSGGGRPQHFGDGTRLSIL.

This clone is a singleton in its sample. The chain combines TRBV4-3 with TRBJ1-2; weak D call: TRBD1 (5 bases). This CDR3 is built from 15 residues. Germline CDR1 reads LGHNA; CDR2 reads YSLEER. V lost 4 bases to trimming and J lost 0 bases, with 12 bases between them. CDR3 sequence (DNA): TGCGCCAGCAGCCGGATCGACAGCCCTAACTATGGCTACACCTTC. It translates to CASSRIDSPNYGYTF.

The chain links TRBV30 to TRBJ1-2; the D gene is possibly TRBD1 (6 bases). CDR1 is GTSNPN, CDR2 SVGIG, per germline (reference sequence). Trimming removed 3 bases at V and 2 bases at J, with 7 bases between. This CDR3 region has 12 residues. The CDR3 is CAWSRGNYGYTF. The DNA of the CDR3 is TGTGCCTGGAGCAGGGGAAACTATGGCTACACCTTC. Variable domain in full (rest from reference TRBV30 and TRBJ1-2): SQTIHQWPATLVQPVGSPLSLECTVEGTSNPNLYWYRQAAGRGLQLLFYSVGIGQISSEVPQNLSASRPQDRQFILSSKKLLLSDSGFYLCAWSRGNYGYTFGSGTRLTVV.

The V and J genes are TRBV13 and TRBJ2-6; D uncertain. V lost 4 bases, J lost 0 bases, and 4 bases lay in between. This CDR3 comprises 14 residues. Looked up from germline, CDR1 is PRHDT and CDR2 is FYEKMQ (reference sequence). The CDR3 region has the DNA TGTGCCAGCAGCTGGAGCTCTGGGGCCAACGTCCTGACTTTC. Translation: CASSWSSGANVLTF.

This chain connects TRBV6-5 to TRBJ1-6; the D gene is possibly TRBD1 (6 bases). The ends were cut back, 4 bases at V and 11 bases at J, with 18 bases in the middle. The CDR3 has 15 residues. The germline gives CDR1 MNHEY, CDR2 SVGAGI. The CDR3 loop is CASSLPPRGDTPLHF. CDR3 in DNA: TGTGCCAGCAGTTTACCCCCCCGGGGGGACACACCCCTCCACTTT.

The chain links TRBV28 to TRBJ2-7; 7 bases agree with TRBD1. Trimming removed 6 bases from V and 2 bases from J; junction bases left unmatched: 7. The CDR3 has 14 residues. CDR1 and CDR2 (germline): MDHEN, SYDVKM. This CDR3 is CASSPGTVTYEQYF. The CDR3 nucleotides read TGTGCCAGCAGCCCCGGGACAGTTACCTACGAGCAGTACTTC.

This clone was recorded only once. The J gene is TRBJ1-1, the V gene TRBV15; D remains ambiguous. Germline CDR1 and CDR2: LNHNV and YYDKDF (reference sequence). The length of the CDR3 is 13 residues. V lost 3 bases and J lost 0, with 5 bases in between. For the CDR3, the DNA is TGTGCCACCAGCAGTATTATGAACACTGAAGCTTTCTTT. It yields the protein CATSSIMNTEAFF.

The chain is built from TRBV9 and TRBJ2-2, with D possibly matching TRBD1 (7 bases). The CDR3 runs to 16 residues. V lost 4 bases and J lost 5, with 18 bases in between. Germline CDR1 and CDR2: SGDLS and YYNGEE. CDR3: CASSTHRGGETGELFF. CDR3 coding DNA: TGTGCCAGCAGCACCCACAGGGGAGGAGAGACCGGGGAGCTGTTTTTT.